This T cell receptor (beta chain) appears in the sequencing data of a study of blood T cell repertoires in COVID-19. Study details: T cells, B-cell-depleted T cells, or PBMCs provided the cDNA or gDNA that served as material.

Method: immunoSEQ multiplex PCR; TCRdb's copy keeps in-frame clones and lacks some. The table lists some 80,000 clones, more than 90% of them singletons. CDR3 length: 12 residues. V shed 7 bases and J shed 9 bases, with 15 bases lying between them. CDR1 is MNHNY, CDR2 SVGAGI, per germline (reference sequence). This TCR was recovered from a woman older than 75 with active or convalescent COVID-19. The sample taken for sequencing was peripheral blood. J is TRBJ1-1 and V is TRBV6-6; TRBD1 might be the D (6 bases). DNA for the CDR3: TGTGCCAGCACCTCGTGGGGGGGCCAAGCTTTCTTT. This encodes CASTSWGGQAFF.